These 12 T cell receptor beta chains were all obtained from the same sample, sequenced in a study of OX40 agonist ivuxolimab in advanced cancers. Some clones are missing from TCRdb's copy, which holds only in-frame ones; the method was immunoSEQ multiplex PCR. This sample has approximately 80,000 clones, with about 91% found just once. The specimen was CD4+ or CD8+ T cells sorted from blood, collected in a trial of the OX40 agonist ivuxolimab. The receptors were sampled from an adult with an advanced solid tumor such as melanoma, head and neck, liver or kidney cancer.

This clone qualifies as medium-sized. The rearrangement links TRBV14 to TRBJ2-1; TRBD2 is a possible D gene (6 bases). The CDR3 extends over 15 amino acids. The germline V gene encodes CDR1 SGHDN and CDR2 FVKESK. V was pared by 2 bases and J by 4 bases, with 12 bases between. CDR3 sequence reads: CASSQFMLAYNEQFF. CDR3 bases: TGTGCCAGCAGCCAATTTATGCTAGCGTACAATGAGCAGTTCTTC. Full variable domain (remainder filled in from reference TRBV14 and TRBJ2-1): EAGVTQFPSHSVIEKGQTVTLRCDPISGHDNLYWYRRVMGKEIKFLLHFVKESKQDESGMPNNRFLAERTGGTYSTLKVQPAELEDSGVYFCASSQFMLAYNEQFFGPGTRLTVL.

This clone has only one observation. The chain joins TRBV21-1 to TRBJ2-1. TRBV21-1 is an annotated pseudogene. CDR3 size: 18 residues. CDR3 bases: TGTGCCAGCAGCAAAGCGAATACACGGGGCCCTACCTACAATGAGCAGTTCTTC. Its protein is CASSKANTRGPTYNEQFF.

The chain employs TRBV5-1 and TRBJ2-2, with 9 nucleotides matching TRBD2. V was pared by 0 bases and J by 4 bases, with 13 bases of the junction left unmatched. Germline assignment: CDR1 SGHRS and CDR2 YFSETQ. The CDR3 runs to 19 residues. DNA of the CDR3: TGCGCCAGCAGCTTGGATCCCCCACTAGCGGGTAGGGTCACCGGGGAGCTGTTTTTT. It specifies CASSLDPPLAGRVTGELFF.

This clone was detected only once. The CDR3, as DNA: TGTGCCAGCAGTATTTCCGGGCTCCTCTACGAGCAGTACTTC. This gives the protein CASSISGLLYEQYF. V is TRBV6-1 and J is TRBJ2-7; D unresolved. Germline CDR1 MNHNS, CDR2 SASEGT. This CDR3 is built from 14 residues. With 5 bases removed from V and 3 bases from J, the gap between germline ends came to 14 bases.

This sequence joins TRBV20-1 and TRBJ1-1, with D hard to call. Between the trimmed V and J ends, which lost 3 bases and 6 bases, there was a span of 8 bases. CDR3 size: 11 residues. In germline, CDR1 is DFQATT, CDR2 SNEGSKA (reference sequence). CDR3 in DNA: TGCAGTGCTAGGTCCCCAGCTGAAGCTTTCTTT. Translating gives CSARSPAEAFF.

The CDR3 nucleotides read TGTGCCAGCAGCGTAGGTTCCGGACAACGGTATGAAAAACTGTTTTTT. Residues: CASSVGSGQRYEKLFF. V usage is TRBV9 and J usage is TRBJ1-4; D possibly corresponds to TRBD1 (5 bases). The CDR3 sequence is 16 residues long. Germline CDR1 and CDR2: SGDLS and YYNGEE. Trimming took 0 bases from V and 6 from J, leaving 15 bases between them.

The chain uses TRBV5-1 and TRBJ1-6; D uncertain. CDR1 is SGHRS and CDR2 is YFSETQ in the germline V gene. This CDR3 region has 16 residues. V was pared by 4 bases and J by 6 bases, with 17 bases between. CDR3 DNA: TGCGCCAGCAGCCGCGGTTTGGGGATGGGTAATTCACCCCTCCACTTT. Amino acids: CASSRGLGMGNSPLHF.

V and J are TRBV6-6 and TRBJ2-1, with 11 bases that match TRBD1. The CDR3 sequence is 14 residues long. Germline assignment: CDR1 MNHNY and CDR2 SVGAGI (reference sequence). Trimming took 5 bases from V and 7 from J; bases not matched to a gene: 4. This chain's CDR3 is CASSRTGGGNEQFF. For the CDR3, the DNA is TGTGCCAGCAGTCGGACAGGGGGCGGGAATGAGCAGTTCTTC.

This chain links TRBV28 with TRBJ2-1; D is undetermined. The V end was cut by 4 bases, the J end by 8 bases, with 6 bases between. CDR3 length equals 11 residues. From germline, CDR1 is MDHEN and CDR2 SYDVKM. The CDR3, as DNA: TGTGCCAGCAGTTCCACACATGAGCAGTTCTTC. Encoded protein: CASSSTHEQFF.

This sequence joins TRBV28 and TRBJ2-5; the D gene is possibly TRBD1 (8 bases). The end of the DNA fits TRBJ2-7 better, so the J call may be wrong. Germline lookup yields CDR1 MDHEN and CDR2 SYDVKM. The CDR3 loop spans 15 amino acids. CDR3 sequence reads: CASSRNRGGSYEQYF. The CDR3, as DNA: TGTGCCAGCAGTCGCAACAGGGGGGGCTCCTACGAGCAGTACTTC.

The chain combines TRBV5-4 with TRBJ2-1; D unclear. The CDR3 is made up of 13 amino acids. Per germline, CDR1 SGHNT and CDR2 YYREEE (reference sequence). V was trimmed by 2 bases and J by 4 bases, leaving 7 bases between them. CDR3 region: CASSFGLYNEQFF. The CDR3 nucleotides read TGTGCCAGCAGCTTTGGGCTGTACAATGAGCAGTTCTTC.

A single count supports this clone. V usage is TRBV28 and J usage is TRBJ1-3; a weak D match, TRBD1 (6 bases). The germline V and J ends were trimmed by 5 bases and 0 bases, with 14 bases remaining between them. The CDR3 contains 16 residues. Looked up from germline, CDR1 is MDHEN and CDR2 is SYDVKM. This CDR3 reads CASSAPGTSSGNTIYF. The CDR3 nucleotides are TGTGCCAGCAGTGCCCCCGGGACAAGCTCTGGAAACACCATATATTTT.